This T cell receptor beta chain was captured in a study of blood T cell repertoires in COVID-19. Under the authors' procedure: Estimates of nucleated cell counts were drawn from the amplification of reference gene primers. Clones were sequenced by immunoSEQ multiplex PCR, and TCRdb holds only the in-frame ones, with some missing. From that table come the V and J calls and clone size; the DNA was used to work out D and trimming. The data show about 270,000 clones, about 87% seen once. The sequencing sample was made of PBMCs or T cells enriched from blood (not recorded which). The receptor's source is a woman aged 45-60 years who had recovered from COVID-19.

For the CDR3, the DNA is TGCAGTGCTATCCTGGGAAACACCATATATTTT. Translating gives CSAILGNTIYF. This chain joins TRBV20-1 and TRBJ1-3; D ambiguous. CDR1 is DFQATT and CDR2 is SNEGSKA in the germline V gene (reference sequence). The CDR3 totals 11 residues. V gave up 4 bases and J gave up 4 bases, with 5 bases separating them.